The clone carrying this TCR beta chain was recorded many times. Time point described: newly diagnosed GD, antithyroid drugs for less than 3 months. TCR sequences were obtained from RNA taken from PBMCs. The source of the sample is a study of regulatory T cells in long-lasting Graves disease. In germline, CDR1 is DFQATT, CDR2 SNEGSKA (reference sequence). CDR3 length: 16 amino acids. J was trimmed by 5 bases and V by 0 bases; bases with no gene match: 9. Arm-PCR of CDR3 regions and iRepertoire HTBI primers were used to build TCR beta libraries. TCRdb reanalysed the multiplex PCR reads using MiXCR and keeps one entry per CDR3 protein. The data hold about 440,000 distinct CDR3 sequences, with approximately 15% observed a single time. The sample was also linked to a second study, of T cells in Graves' hyperthyroidism and ophthalmopathy. According to that study: Newly diagnosed hyperthyroidism, duration under 2 months, in patients aged 18 to 65. Carried out on the TCR CDR3, a first-round RT-PCR used the HTBI primer set.

Sequences were derived from peripheral blood mononuclear cells (PBMCs), sampled at new diagnosis, from a patient treated with antithyroid drugs. The J gene is TRBJ2-1, the V gene TRBV20-1; 8 bases are shared with TRBD2. The receptor was derived from a woman aged 25 to 39 with Graves disease. The chain's CDR3 is CSARDWRLAFHNEQFF. The CDR3 region has the DNA TGCAGTGCTAGAGATTGGAGACTAGCGTTCCACAATGAGCAGTTCTTC.